This TCR beta chain was recorded in a study of T cell repertoires in cytomegalovirus infection. General study results and limits: HLA-C-restricted CMV clonotypes gave the most frequent clonotype in two of eight donors. Cumulative frequency of public TCR beta families picked out carriers of CMV plus the relevant HLA.

The sample holds a few counts of this clonotype. Its target is unknown. V was clipped by 2 bases and J by 4 bases, with 8 bases between them. CDR1 and CDR2 (germline): ENHRY, SYGVKD. CDR3 length: 13 amino acids. TCRdb re-called the reads through MiXCR, storing one row per CDR3 protein. The table records roughly 990,000 distinct CDR3 sequences, more than 25% of them present only once. The sequence was obtained from a human donor in good health (CMV status not recorded). Some clones in this sample may be carry-over from other donors' samples. The chain combines TRBV10-3 with TRBJ1-1; D unclear. The sequences come from cultured CD8+ T cells from PBMCs, collected from culture after CMV antigen stimulation. The CDR3 here is CAISEGGFTEAFF. CDR3 DNA sequence: TGTGCCATCAGTGAGGGAGGGTTCACTGAAGCTTTCTTT.